This T cell receptor beta chain was sequenced during a study of blood T cell repertoires in COVID-19. Study context: The origin of the acute and convalescent COVID-19 samples was the United States, Italy and Spain.

The J segment lost 4 bases and the V segment lost 4 bases, leaving 7 bases of the junction unmatched. Germline-derived CDR1 and CDR2 are MDHEN and SYDVKM. This CDR3 spans 16 amino acids. Original handling: Quantification of nucleated cells was approximated via reference gene primer amplification. Some clones are missing from TCRdb's copy, which holds only in-frame ones; the method was immunoSEQ multiplex PCR. That table gives V, J and clone size, and the DNA gave D and trimming. The data hold 300,000 to 400,000 clones, with 85% observed a single time. Sequenced: PBMCs or T cells enriched from blood (not recorded which). This chain joins TRBV28 and TRBJ2-4; TRBD2 aligns across 10 bases. The receptor's source is a young woman who had been exposed to COVID-19. The CDR3 coding sequence is TGTGCCAGCAGTTCACCAGCGGGAGGGCCTAAAAACATTCAGTACTTC. It specifies CASSSPAGGPKNIQYF.